Below, 2 T cell receptor beta chains from the same sample are listed, as sequenced in a study (dated by TCRdb to between 2015 and 2016). Libraries were prepared through 5' RACE. Sequencing relied on an Illumina MiSeq. Clones were called with MiXCR by TCRdb after fastp trimmed the public reads at Q25, and only in-frame beta chains were retained. CDR3 protein duplicates are merged, each entry listing the most common genes and DNA. This sample has approximately 5,300 distinct CDR3 sequences in its table, and just over 30% of those were observed once. Jointly, the top ten make up 6% to 8% of the sample. The sample was memory CD4+ T cells sorted from a lymph node. The intended sense of this specimen's cell subset or site label: memory CD4+ T cells, CD4+CD45RO+CD25-. These receptors came from a female donor with breast cancer.

The genes are TRBV5-1 and TRBJ2-2, with 7 bases fitting TRBD1. The germline CDR1 and CDR2 sequences are SGHRS and YFSETQ. With 7 bases clipped from V and 3 bases from J, the junction kept 12 bases outside the gene matches. CDR3 length: 16 amino acids. In nucleotides, the CDR3 is TGCGCCAGCCGCGAGGGGACAGCGGTGCACACCGGGGAGCTGTTTTTT. Translating it yields CASREGTAVHTGELFF.

This clonotype is judged medium-sized. This chain connects TRBV9 to TRBJ2-1, with TRBD2 identical over 8 bases. V shed 3 bases and J 4 bases; nucleotides not matched to a gene: 12. The CDR3 spans 17 residues. Germline assignment: CDR1 SGDLS and CDR2 YYNGEE. As DNA, the CDR3 is TGTGCCAGCAGCGCCCGGGCGGTTAGCGGGGTATACAATGAGCAGTTCTTC. Its protein product is CASSARAVSGVYNEQFF.